The 24 T cell receptor beta chains below come from one sample, sequenced in a study of CD8 T cells in ankylosing spondylitis. Study-level points and caveats: The study identified a TCR beta motif of seven or eight highly homologous variants that appeared characteristic of ankylosing spondylitis blood.

TCRdb re-called the 5' RACE reads with MiXCR, one entry per CDR3 protein. The data contain about 480,000 distinct CDR3 sequences, 15% to 20% of them singletons. These receptors lack a known antigen. The specimen sequenced was blood, either unsorted or a sorted T cell fraction (not recorded which). These TCRs come from a male donor with ankylosing spondylitis.

The CDR3 loop is CASSPKTGANSPLHF. The CDR3, as DNA: TGTGCCAGCAGTCCCAAGACAGGGGCGAATTCACCCCTCCACTTT. The chain uses TRBV12-3 or TRBV12-4 and TRBJ1-6, with TRBD1 matching 8 bases. The CDR3 contains 15 residues. The trim removed 5 bases at V and 7 bases at J, leaving 7 bases unmatched.

V gene TRBV21-1 combines with J gene TRBJ2-7. TRBV21-1 has pseudogene status. The CDR3 has 15 amino acids. Here the CDR3 DNA reads TGTGCCAGCAGCAATGATTACCCCAGCTCCTACGAGCAGTACTTC. This encodes CASSNDYPSSYEQYF.

The CDR3 here is CASSPFGQTYGYTF. CDR3 in DNA: TGTGCCAGCAGTCCTTTCGGACAGACATATGGCTACACCTTC. The chain combines TRBV12-3 or TRBV12-4 with TRBJ1-2; maybe TRBD1 (6 bases). This CDR3 region has 14 residues. Trimming stripped 5 bases from V and 5 bases from J, with 15 bases between.

The chain recombines TRBV11-2 with TRBJ2-6, with 7 bases matching TRBD1. Germline values: CDR1 SGHAT, CDR2 FQNNGV. V was clipped by 5 bases and J by 4 bases; unmatched bases: 8. This CDR3 spans 16 amino acids. The CDR3 here is CASSMLTGLGANVLTF. In DNA form, the CDR3 reads TGTGCCAGCAGCATGCTGACAGGGTTGGGGGCCAACGTCCTGACTTTC.

This clonotype came up a few times. V gene TRBV6-2 or TRBV6-3 combines with J gene TRBJ1-1, with 8 positions matching TRBD1. The CDR3 loop spans 16 amino acids. The V gene's germline CDR1 is MNHEY and CDR2 SVGEGT. V lost 6 bases to trimming and J lost 4 bases; unmatched junction nucleotides: 13. CDR3 region: CASRTTGASFGTEAFF. The DNA of the CDR3 is TGTGCCAGCAGGACGACAGGGGCATCTTTCGGCACTGAAGCTTTCTTT.

This clonotype has a handful of counts. The chain uses TRBV5-1 and TRBJ2-1; D gene unclear. The CDR3 has 13 residues. Germline CDR1 is SGHRS and CDR2 is YFSETQ. V gave up 2 bases and J gave up 3 bases, with 6 bases separating them. CDR3 sequence (DNA): TGCGCCAGCAGCTTACTCGGCTACAATGAGCAGTTCTTC. Encoded protein: CASSLLGYNEQFF.

The V and J genes are TRBV5-5 and TRBJ2-3, with TRBD2 matching over 10 bases. Germline loops: CDR1 SGHKS, CDR2 YYEKEE (reference sequence). This CDR3 spans 16 amino acids. The J segment lost 6 bases and the V segment lost 2 bases, leaving 9 bases of the junction unmatched. The CDR3 DNA is TGTGCCAGCAGCTTATCAACTAGCGGGATGAGGGATACGCAGTATTTT. It codes for CASSLSTSGMRDTQYF. Full variable domain (outside the CDR3, taken from reference TRBV5-5 and TRBJ2-3): DAGVTQSPTHLIKTRGQQVTLRCSPISGHKSVSWYQQVLGQGPQFIFQYYEKEERGRGNFPDRFSARQFPNYSSELNVNALLLGDSALYLCASSLSTSGMRDTQYFGPGTRLTVL.

This rearrangement joins TRBV28 to TRBJ2-2; 10 bases are shared with TRBD2. From germline, CDR1 is MDHEN and CDR2 SYDVKM. V lost 8 bases and J lost 0; bases outside the gene matches: 6. The CDR3 is 16 amino acids. CDR3 bases: TGTGCCAGCGGGGCTAGCGGGAGAGCGAACACCGGGGAGCTGTTTTTT. It yields the protein CASGASGRANTGELFF.

This clonotype was detected a few times. This chain links TRBV4-2 with TRBJ2-7; 7 bases are shared with TRBD1. V lost 0 bases to trimming and J lost 5 bases; unmatched junction nucleotides: 10. The germline CDR1 and CDR2 sequences are LGHNA and YNFKEQ. CDR3 length: 16 amino acids. The CDR3 protein is CASSQDGDRVLNEQYF. CDR3 coding DNA: TGTGCCAGCAGCCAAGATGGAGACAGGGTATTGAACGAGCAGTACTTC.

In this sample, this clonotype turned up many times. The chain couples TRBV7-6 to TRBJ2-1; 10 bases map to TRBD2. CDR3 length equals 17 residues. Germline CDR1 reads SGHVS; CDR2 reads FNYEAQ. The junction had 15 bases not matched to a gene; V was cut back by 4 bases and J by 9 bases. The CDR3 bases are TGTGCCAGCAGCTCAAAGTGGTCTAGCGGGAGTATCCCTGAGCAGTTCTTC. It is translated as CASSSKWSSGSIPEQFF.

The gene calls are TRBV9 and TRBJ1-5; maybe TRBD1 (5 bases). The V end was cut by 3 bases, the J end by 8 bases, with 18 bases between. Per the germline V gene, CDR1 is SGDLS and CDR2 is YYNGEE. There are 15 residues in the CDR3. CDR3 sequence: CASSAGDGLNEPQHF. CDR3 coding DNA: TGTGCCAGCAGCGCCGGGGACGGCCTAAATGAGCCCCAGCATTTT.

This clonotype was detected many times. The rearrangement links TRBV18 to TRBJ2-5, with 9 bases matching TRBD2. This CDR3 comprises 16 residues. The germline CDR1 and CDR2 sequences are KGHSH and LQKENI. Trimming at V came to 3 bases and at J to 5 bases, leaving 10 bases not matched to a gene. The chain's CDR3 is CASSPSGTSWFETQYF. CDR3 in DNA: TGTGCCAGCTCACCCTCCGGGACTAGCTGGTTTGAGACCCAGTACTTC.

This clonotype occurred a few times. This chain uses TRBV20-1 with TRBJ2-1; 7 bases fit TRBD1. J was trimmed by 5 bases and V by 3 bases; bases with no gene match: 10. Germline V lookup: CDR1 DFQATT, CDR2 SNEGSKA (reference sequence). This CDR3 comprises 15 residues. This chain's CDR3 is CSASGGLTGHNEQFF. For the CDR3, the DNA is TGCAGTGCTAGTGGGGGCTTGACAGGGCACAATGAGCAGTTCTTC.

The chain has TRBV7-3 and TRBJ1-1; 7 nucleotides agree with TRBD1. The CDR3 spans 15 residues. Germline trimming cut 5 bases from V and 5 bases from J; bases unmatched to any gene: 11. Germline V gene data show CDR1 as SGHTA and CDR2 as FQGTGA. For the CDR3, the DNA is TGTGCCAGCAGCCGAGGAGGGACAGCGAGAACTGAAGCTTTCTTT. Encoded protein: CASSRGGTARTEAFF.

This clonotype was observed a handful of times. The chain carries TRBV27 and TRBJ1-4; D unresolved. Trimming took 5 bases from V and 0 from J, leaving 16 bases between them. The CDR3 consists of 17 residues. Germline-derived CDR1 and CDR2 are MNHEY and SMNVEV (reference sequence). Here the CDR3 DNA reads TGTGCCAGCAGTCGTTCGCAGTCGGACCCAACTAATGAAAAACTGTTTTTT. This gives the protein CASSRSQSDPTNEKLFF.

Many counts were recorded for this clonotype. The V call is TRBV3-1, the J call TRBJ2-3; the D is unclear. The CDR3 extends over 16 amino acids. Trimming left V 6 bases short and J 0 bases short, with 16 bases between. Germline V gives CDR1 LGHDT, CDR2 YNNKEL (reference sequence). The DNA of the CDR3 is TGTGCCAGCAGTCCGCAAATTGATACTAGCACAGATACGCAGTATTTT. Its protein product is CASSPQIDTSTDTQYF.

The chain recombines TRBV11-2 with TRBJ2-5; D not resolved. The V and J ends lost 1 base and 10 bases respectively, with 13 bases between them. The CDR3 loop spans 13 amino acids. Germline CDR1 and CDR2: SGHAT and FQNNGV. The CDR3 loop is CASSLVPSYGQYF. The CDR3 DNA is TGTGCCAGCAGCTTAGTCCCCAGTTATGGCCAGTACTTC. Variable domain in full (rest from reference TRBV11-2 and TRBJ2-5): EAGVAQSPRYKIIEKRQSVAFWCNPISGHATLYWYQQILGQGPKLLIQFQNNGVVDDSQLPKDRFSAERLKGVDSTLKIQPAKLEDSAVYLCASSLVPSYGQYFGPGTRLLVL.

In this sample, this clonotype turned up many times. CDR3 in amino acids: CASPGTGVGYEQYF. The CDR3, as DNA: TGCGCCAGCCCCGGGACAGGGGTTGGCTACGAGCAGTACTTC. The chain combines TRBV5-1 with TRBJ2-7; TRBD1 matches at 10 bases. The V segment lost 7 bases and the J segment 3 bases; nucleotides outside the gene matches: 7. The germline V gene has CDR1 SGHRS and CDR2 YFSETQ. The CDR3 runs to 14 residues. The whole variable domain, remainder taken from reference TRBV5-1 and TRBJ2-7, is KAGVTQTPRYLIKTRGQQVTLSCSPISGHRSVSWYQQTPGQGLQFLFEYFSETQRNKGNFPGRFSGRQFSNSRSEMNVSTLELGDSALYLCASPGTGVGYEQYFGPGTRLTVT.

This clonotype was observed a handful of times. J is TRBJ2-2 and V is TRBV20-1; D gene ambiguous. CDR1 is DFQATT and CDR2 is SNEGSKA in the germline V gene (reference sequence). V was trimmed by 3 bases and J by 4 bases, leaving 15 bases between them. CDR3 length: 15 residues. CDR3 sequence: CSASSIGSSTGELFF. The CDR3 bases are TGCAGTGCTAGTAGTATCGGCAGCTCCACCGGGGAGCTGTTTTTT.

This clonotype turned up a few times. The chain uses TRBV7-2 and TRBJ2-5; D is unresolved. CDR1 and CDR2 (germline): SGHTA, FQGNSA. This CDR3 has 11 amino acids. V was trimmed by 0 bases and J by 7 bases, leaving 3 bases between them. The CDR3 DNA reads as TGTGCCAGCAGCTTAGCGGCGACCCAGTACTTC. The encoded protein is CASSLAATQYF.

This chain uses TRBV2 with TRBJ2-1; D not resolved. Per germline, CDR1 SNHLY and CDR2 FYNNEI. The CDR3 consists of 12 residues. The germline V and J ends were trimmed by 6 bases and 3 bases, with 6 bases remaining between them. CDR3 coding DNA: TGTGCCAGCAGAGACGACTACAATGAGCAGTTCTTC. This gives the protein CASRDDYNEQFF. Looking up the rest from reference TRBV2 and TRBJ2-1 gives the full variable domain: EPEVTQTPSHQVTQMGQEVILRCVPISNHLYFYWYRQILGQKVEFLVSFYNNEISEKSEIFDDQFSVERPDGSNFTLKIRSTKLEDSAMYFCASRDDYNEQFFGPGTRLTVL.

This chain connects TRBV6-2 or TRBV6-3 to TRBJ2-7; maybe TRBD2 (5 bases). The germline V and J ends were trimmed by 6 bases and 6 bases, with 12 bases remaining between them. Germline lookup yields CDR1 MNHEY and CDR2 SVGEGT. CDR3 length: 12 amino acids. The DNA of the CDR3 is TGTGCCAGCAGCCTCAGAGGAGGCGAGCAGTACTTC. It codes for CASSLRGGEQYF.

This clonotype occurred a few times. CDR3 loop: CASGQDTGELFF. CDR3 DNA sequence: TGCGCCAGCGGACAGGACACCGGGGAGCTGTTTTTT. The genes are TRBV5-1 and TRBJ2-2; 7 bases are shared with TRBD1. Trimming at V came to 7 bases and at J to 3 bases, leaving 0 bases not matched to a gene. The CDR3 has 12 amino acids. CDR1 is SGHRS and CDR2 is YFSETQ in the germline V gene.

In its sample, this clonotype was seen many times. CDR3 sequence reads: CARTGGRSTGELFF. CDR3 DNA: TGTGCCAGAACGGGCGGGAGGAGCACCGGGGAGCTGTTTTTT. This chain links TRBV6-1 with TRBJ2-2, with 8 bases lining up with TRBD2. V was clipped by 9 bases and J by 4 bases; unmatched bases: 7. Germline CDR1 reads MNHNS; CDR2 reads SASEGT. The CDR3 contains 14 residues.